Sequencing of this TCR beta chain was carried out in a study of shared clonotypes between healthy human individuals. A note on this clone: Antigen: not known.

Findings and limits, study-wide: Sharing across several donors was seen in approximately 5.2% of naive CD4 clonotypes.

Generated by immunoSEQ multiplex PCR, the TCRdb table keeps only in-frame clones and is missing some. The table has under 1 million clones, over 90% seen once; the top ten hold more than 20%. It was CD45RO-negative cells, positively selected for CCR7, that made up naive CD8 cells, with terminally differentiated effector memory CD45RA+ cells excluded. This CDR3 is 15 amino acids long. Germline CDR1 and CDR2: SGHAT and FQNNGV. The V and J ends lost 0 bases and 8 bases respectively, with 14 bases between them. This sequence was found in a man aged 25 to 40 in good health. This chain joins TRBV11-2 and TRBJ2-1, with D hard to call. The sequenced sample consisted of naive CD8+ T cells sorted from blood. CDR3 protein: CASSLDPQPSYEQFF. The CDR3 coding sequence is TGTGCCAGCAGCTTAGATCCACAGCCAAGCTATGAGCAGTTCTTC.